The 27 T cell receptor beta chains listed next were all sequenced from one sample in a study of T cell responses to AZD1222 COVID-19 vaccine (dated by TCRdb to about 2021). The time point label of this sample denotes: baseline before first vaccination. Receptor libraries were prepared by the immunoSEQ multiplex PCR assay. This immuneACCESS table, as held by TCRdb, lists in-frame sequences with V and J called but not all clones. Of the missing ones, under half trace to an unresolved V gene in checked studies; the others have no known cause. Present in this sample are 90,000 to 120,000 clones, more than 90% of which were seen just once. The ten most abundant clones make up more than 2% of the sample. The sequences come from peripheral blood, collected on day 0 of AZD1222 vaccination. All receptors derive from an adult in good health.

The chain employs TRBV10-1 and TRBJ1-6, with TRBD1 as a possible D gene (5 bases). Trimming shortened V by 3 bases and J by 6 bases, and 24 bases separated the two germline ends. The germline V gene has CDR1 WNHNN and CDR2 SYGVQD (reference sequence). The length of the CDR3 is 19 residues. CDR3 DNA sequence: TGCGCCAGCAGTGATTCTGTAAGGTTACGGGGACTGGTTAATTCACCCCTCCACTTT. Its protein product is CASSDSVRLRGLVNSPLHF.

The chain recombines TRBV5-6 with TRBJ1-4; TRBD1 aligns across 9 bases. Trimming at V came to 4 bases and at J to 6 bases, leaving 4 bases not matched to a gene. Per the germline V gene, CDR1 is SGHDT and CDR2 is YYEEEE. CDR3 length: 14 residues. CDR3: CASSLRDRDEKLFF. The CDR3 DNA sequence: TGTGCCAGCAGCCTCCGGGACAGGGATGAAAAACTGTTTTTT.

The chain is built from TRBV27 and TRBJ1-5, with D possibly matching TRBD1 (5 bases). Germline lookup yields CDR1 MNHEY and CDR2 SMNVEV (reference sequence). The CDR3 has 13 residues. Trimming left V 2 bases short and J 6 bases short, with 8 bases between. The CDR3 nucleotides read TGTGCCAGCAGTTTAGGGAGGGGTCAGCCCCAGCATTTT. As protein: CASSLGRGQPQHF.

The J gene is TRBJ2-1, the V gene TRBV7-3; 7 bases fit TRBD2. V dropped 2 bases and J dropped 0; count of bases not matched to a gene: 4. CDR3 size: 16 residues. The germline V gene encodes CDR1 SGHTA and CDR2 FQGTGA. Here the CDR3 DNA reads TGTGCCAGCAGCTTATGGGCGGGGGACTCCTACAATGAGCAGTTCTTC. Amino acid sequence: CASSLWAGDSYNEQFF. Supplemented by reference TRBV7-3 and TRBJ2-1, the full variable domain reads GAGVSQTPSNKVTEKGKYVELRCDPISGHTALYWYRQSLGQGPEFLIYFQGTGAADDSGLPNDRFFAVRPEGSVSTLKIQRTERGDSAVYLCASSLWAGDSYNEQFFGPGTRLTVL.

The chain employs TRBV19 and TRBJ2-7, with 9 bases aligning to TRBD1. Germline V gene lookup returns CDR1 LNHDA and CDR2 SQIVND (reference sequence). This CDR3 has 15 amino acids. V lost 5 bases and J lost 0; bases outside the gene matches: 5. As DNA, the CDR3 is TGTGCCAGTAGTCTTGACAGGGGGATCTCCTACGAGCAGTACTTC. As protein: CASSLDRGISYEQYF. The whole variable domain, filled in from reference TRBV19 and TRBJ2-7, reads DGGITQSPKYLFRKEGQNVTLSCEQNLNHDAMYWYRQDPGQGLRLIYYSQIVNDFQKGDIAEGYSVSREKKESFPLTVTSAQKNPTAFYLCASSLDRGISYEQYFGPGTRLTVT.

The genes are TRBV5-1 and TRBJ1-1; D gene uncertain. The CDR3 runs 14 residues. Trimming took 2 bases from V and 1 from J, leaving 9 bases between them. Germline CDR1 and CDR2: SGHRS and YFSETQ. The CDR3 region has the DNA TGCGCCAGCAGCTTCCGGACGGCGAACACTGAAGCTTTCTTT. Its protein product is CASSFRTANTEAFF.

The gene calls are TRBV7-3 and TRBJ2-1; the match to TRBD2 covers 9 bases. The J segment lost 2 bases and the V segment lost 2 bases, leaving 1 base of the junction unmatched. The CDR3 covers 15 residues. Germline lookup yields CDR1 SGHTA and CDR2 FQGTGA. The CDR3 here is CASSLAGGPYNEQFF. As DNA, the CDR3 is TGTGCCAGCAGCTTAGCGGGAGGGCCCTACAATGAGCAGTTCTTC. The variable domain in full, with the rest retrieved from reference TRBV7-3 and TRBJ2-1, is GAGVSQTPSNKVTEKGKYVELRCDPISGHTALYWYRQSLGQGPEFLIYFQGTGAADDSGLPNDRFFAVRPEGSVSTLKIQRTERGDSAVYLCASSLAGGPYNEQFFGPGTRLTVL.

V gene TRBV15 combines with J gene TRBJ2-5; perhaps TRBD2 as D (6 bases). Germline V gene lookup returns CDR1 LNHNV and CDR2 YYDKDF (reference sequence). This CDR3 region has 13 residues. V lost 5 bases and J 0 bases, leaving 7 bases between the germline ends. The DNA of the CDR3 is TGTGCCACCAGCGGGGGGAACCAAGAGACCCAGTACTTC. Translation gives CATSGGNQETQYF.

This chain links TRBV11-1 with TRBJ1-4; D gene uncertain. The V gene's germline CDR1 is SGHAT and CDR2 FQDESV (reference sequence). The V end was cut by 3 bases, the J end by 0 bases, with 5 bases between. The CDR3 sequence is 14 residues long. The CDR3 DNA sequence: TGTGCCAGCAGCTTTCCGCCAACTAATGAAAAACTGTTTTTT. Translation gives CASSFPPTNEKLFF.

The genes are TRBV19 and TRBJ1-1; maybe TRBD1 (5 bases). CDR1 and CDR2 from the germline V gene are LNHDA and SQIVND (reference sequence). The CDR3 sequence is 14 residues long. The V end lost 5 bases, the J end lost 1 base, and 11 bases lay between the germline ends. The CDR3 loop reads CASSVRGRNTEAFF. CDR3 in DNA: TGTGCCAGTAGTGTAAGGGGCAGGAACACTGAAGCTTTCTTT.

The CDR3 sequence: CASSLGLNGLEQYF. For the CDR3, the DNA is TGTGCCAGCAGCTTGGGCCTAAACGGTCTCGAGCAGTACTTC. This chain links TRBV5-4 with TRBJ2-7; the D is unclear. The germline gives CDR1 SGHNT, CDR2 YYREEE (reference sequence). V lost 0 bases and J lost 6, with 13 bases in between. The CDR3 is 14 amino acids.

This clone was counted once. CDR3 region: CASSRDREGFEQYF. DNA of the CDR3: TGTGCCAGCAGCCGGGACAGGGAAGGCTTCGAGCAGTACTTC. The chain combines TRBV6-5 with TRBJ2-7, with 9 bases lining up with TRBD1. This CDR3 region has 14 residues. Germline CDR1 is MNHEY and CDR2 is SVGAGI. With V trimmed by 6 bases and J by 6 bases, 9 bases remained unmatched.

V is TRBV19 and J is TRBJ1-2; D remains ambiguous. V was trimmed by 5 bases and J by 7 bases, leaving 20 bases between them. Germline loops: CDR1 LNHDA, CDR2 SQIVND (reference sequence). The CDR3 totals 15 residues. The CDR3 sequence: CASSPPGLRMSGYTF. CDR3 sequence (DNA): TGTGCCAGTAGTCCCCCCGGACTCCGTATGAGTGGCTACACCTTC. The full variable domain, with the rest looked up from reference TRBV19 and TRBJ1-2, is DGGITQSPKYLFRKEGQNVTLSCEQNLNHDAMYWYRQDPGQGLRLIYYSQIVNDFQKGDIAEGYSVSREKKESFPLTVTSAQKNPTAFYLCASSPPGLRMSGYTFGSGTRLTVV.

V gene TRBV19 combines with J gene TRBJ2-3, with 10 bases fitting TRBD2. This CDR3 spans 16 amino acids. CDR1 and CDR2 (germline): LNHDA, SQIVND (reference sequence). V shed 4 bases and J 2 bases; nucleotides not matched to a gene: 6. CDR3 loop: CASSTRTSGLTDTQYF. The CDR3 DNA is TGTGCCAGTAGTACCAGGACTAGCGGACTCACAGATACGCAGTATTTT.

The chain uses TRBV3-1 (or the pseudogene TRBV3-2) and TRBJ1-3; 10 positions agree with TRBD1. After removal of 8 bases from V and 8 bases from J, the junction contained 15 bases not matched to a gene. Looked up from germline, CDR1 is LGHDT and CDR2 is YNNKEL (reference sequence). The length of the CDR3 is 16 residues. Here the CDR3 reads CASGLWGTGVADTIYF. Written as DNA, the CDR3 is TGTGCCAGCGGATTATGGGGGACAGGGGTGGCGGACACCATATATTTT.

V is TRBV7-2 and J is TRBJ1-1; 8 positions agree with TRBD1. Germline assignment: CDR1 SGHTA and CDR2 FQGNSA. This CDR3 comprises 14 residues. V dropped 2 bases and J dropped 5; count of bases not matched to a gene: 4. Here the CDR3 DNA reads TGTGCCAGCAGCTTAACAGGGGGGGAGACTGAAGCTTTCTTT. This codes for CASSLTGGETEAFF.

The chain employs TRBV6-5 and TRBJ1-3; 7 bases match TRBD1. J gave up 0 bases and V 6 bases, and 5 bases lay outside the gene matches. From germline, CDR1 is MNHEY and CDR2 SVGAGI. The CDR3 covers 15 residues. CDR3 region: CASSYDRDSGNTIYF. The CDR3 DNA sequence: TGTGCCAGCAGCTATGACAGGGACTCTGGAAACACCATATATTTT.

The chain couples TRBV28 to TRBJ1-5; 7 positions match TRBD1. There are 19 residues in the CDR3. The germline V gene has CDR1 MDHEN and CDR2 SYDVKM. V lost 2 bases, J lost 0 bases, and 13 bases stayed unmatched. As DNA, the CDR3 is TGTGCCAGCAGTTTACCAGGGGGAGCGAAGTCGGATAGCAATCAGCCCCAGCATTTT. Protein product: CASSLPGGAKSDSNQPQHF.

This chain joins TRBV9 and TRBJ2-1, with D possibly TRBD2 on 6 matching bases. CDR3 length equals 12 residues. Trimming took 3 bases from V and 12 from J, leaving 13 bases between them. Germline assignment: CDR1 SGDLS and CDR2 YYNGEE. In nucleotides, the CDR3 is TGTGCCAGCAGCGGGGTGTGGGGAGGGCAGTTCTTC. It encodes CASSGVWGGQFF.

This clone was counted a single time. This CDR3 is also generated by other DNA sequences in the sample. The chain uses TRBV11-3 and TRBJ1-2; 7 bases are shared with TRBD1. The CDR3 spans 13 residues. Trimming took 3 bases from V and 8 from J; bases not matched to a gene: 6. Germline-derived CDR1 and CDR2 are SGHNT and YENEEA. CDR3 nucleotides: TGTGCCAGCAGCTTGGTACAGGGGCGAGGCTACACCTTC. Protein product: CASSLVQGRGYTF.

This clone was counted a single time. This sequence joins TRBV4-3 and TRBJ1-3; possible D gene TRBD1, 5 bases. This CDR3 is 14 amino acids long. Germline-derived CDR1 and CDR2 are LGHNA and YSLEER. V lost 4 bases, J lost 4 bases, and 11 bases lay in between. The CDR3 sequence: CASSPGTWGNTIYF. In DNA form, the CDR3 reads TGCGCCAGCAGCCCTGGGACGTGGGGAAACACCATATATTTT.

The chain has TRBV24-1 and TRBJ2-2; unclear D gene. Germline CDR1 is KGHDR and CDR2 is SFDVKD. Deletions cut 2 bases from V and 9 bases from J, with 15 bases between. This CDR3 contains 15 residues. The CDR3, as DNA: TGTGCCACCAGTGATTCCGGGTCCCAAAGGTGGGAGCTGTTTTTT. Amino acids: CATSDSGSQRWELFF.

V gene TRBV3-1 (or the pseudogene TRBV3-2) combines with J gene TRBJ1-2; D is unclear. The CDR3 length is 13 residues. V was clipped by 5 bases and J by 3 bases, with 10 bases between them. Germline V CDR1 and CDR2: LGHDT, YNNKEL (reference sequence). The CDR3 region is CASSAFRDYGYTF. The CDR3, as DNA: TGTGCCAGCAGCGCCTTTCGGGACTATGGCTACACCTTC.

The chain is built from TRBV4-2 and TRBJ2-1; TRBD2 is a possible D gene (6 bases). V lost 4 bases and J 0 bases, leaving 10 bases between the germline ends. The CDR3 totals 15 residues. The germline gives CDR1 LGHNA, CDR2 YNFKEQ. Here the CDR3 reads CASSLRRGSYNEQFF. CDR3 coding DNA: TGTGCCAGCAGCCTGAGGCGGGGCTCCTACAATGAGCAGTTCTTC.

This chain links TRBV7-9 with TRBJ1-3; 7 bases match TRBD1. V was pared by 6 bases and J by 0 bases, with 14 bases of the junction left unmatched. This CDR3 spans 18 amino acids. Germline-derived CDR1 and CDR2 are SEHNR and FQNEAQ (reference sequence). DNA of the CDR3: TGTGCCAGCAGGCAATCCGGGACAGACTTCATCTCTGGAAACACCATATATTTT. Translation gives CASRQSGTDFISGNTIYF.

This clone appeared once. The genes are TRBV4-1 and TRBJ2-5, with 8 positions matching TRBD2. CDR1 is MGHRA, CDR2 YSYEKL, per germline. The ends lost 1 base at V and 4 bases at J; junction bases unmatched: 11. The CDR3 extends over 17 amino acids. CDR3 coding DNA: TGCGCCAGCAGCCAAGGGCGTAAAGCGGGAGTCGGAGAGACCCAGTACTTC. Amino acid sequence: CASSQGRKAGVGETQYF.

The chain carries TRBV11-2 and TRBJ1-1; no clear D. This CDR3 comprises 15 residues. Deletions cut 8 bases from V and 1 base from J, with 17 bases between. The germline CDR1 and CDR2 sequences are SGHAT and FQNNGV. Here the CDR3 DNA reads TGTGCCAGCCCCCTAAGAAATACGGGGAACACTGAAGCTTTCTTT. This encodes CASPLRNTGNTEAFF. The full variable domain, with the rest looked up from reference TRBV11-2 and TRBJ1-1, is EAGVAQSPRYKIIEKRQSVAFWCNPISGHATLYWYQQILGQGPKLLIQFQNNGVVDDSQLPKDRFSAERLKGVDSTLKIQPAKLEDSAVYLCASPLRNTGNTEAFFGQGTRLTVV.